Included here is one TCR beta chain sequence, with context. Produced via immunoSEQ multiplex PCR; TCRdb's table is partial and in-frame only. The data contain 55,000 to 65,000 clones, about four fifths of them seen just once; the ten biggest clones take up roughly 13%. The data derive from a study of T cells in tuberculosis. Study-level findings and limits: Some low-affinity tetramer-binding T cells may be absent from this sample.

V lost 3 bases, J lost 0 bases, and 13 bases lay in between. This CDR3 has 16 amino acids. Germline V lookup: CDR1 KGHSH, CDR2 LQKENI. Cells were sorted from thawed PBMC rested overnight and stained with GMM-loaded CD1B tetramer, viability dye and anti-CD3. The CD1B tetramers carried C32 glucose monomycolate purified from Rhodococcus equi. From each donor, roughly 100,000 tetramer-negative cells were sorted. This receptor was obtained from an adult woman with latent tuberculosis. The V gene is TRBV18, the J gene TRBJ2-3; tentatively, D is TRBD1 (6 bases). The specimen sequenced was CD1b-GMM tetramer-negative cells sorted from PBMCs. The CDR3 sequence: CASSPVPGQSTDTQYF. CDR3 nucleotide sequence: TGTGCCAGCTCACCTGTCCCAGGACAGAGCACAGATACGCAGTATTTT. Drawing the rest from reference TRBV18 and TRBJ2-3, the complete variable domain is NAGVMQNPRHLVRRRGQEARLRCSPMKGHSHVYWYRQLPEEGLKFMVYLQKENIIDESGMPKERFSAEFPKEGPSILRIQQVVRGDSAAYFCASSPVPGQSTDTQYFGPGTRLTVL.